This T cell receptor (beta chain) was identified in a study of identifying expanded T cells in peripheral blood. Sequenced by immunoSEQ multiplex PCR; TCRdb stores in-frame clones only, minus some. The data show about 94,000 clones, 88% seen once. Sample: blood. This receptor was identified in a person aged 18 to 75 in good health.

The CDR3 nucleotides are TGTGCCAGCAGCTTAGTAGCCGCATCCGATAGGATCGGCTATGGCTACACCTTC. Amino acid sequence: CASSLVAASDRIGYGYTF. The chain recombines TRBV7-9 with TRBJ1-2, with D unresolved. The V end was cut by 1 base, the J end by 4 bases, with 22 bases between. Germline CDR1 is SEHNR and CDR2 is FQNEAQ (reference sequence). This CDR3 is 18 amino acids long.